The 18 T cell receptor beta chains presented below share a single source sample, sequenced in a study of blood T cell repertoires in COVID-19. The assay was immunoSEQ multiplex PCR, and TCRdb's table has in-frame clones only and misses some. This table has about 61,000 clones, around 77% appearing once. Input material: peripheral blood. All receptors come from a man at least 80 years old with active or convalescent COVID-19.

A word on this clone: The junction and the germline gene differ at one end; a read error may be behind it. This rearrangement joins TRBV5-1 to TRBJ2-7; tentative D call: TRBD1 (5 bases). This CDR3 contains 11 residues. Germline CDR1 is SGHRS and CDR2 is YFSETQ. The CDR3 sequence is CASSLEDTAVF. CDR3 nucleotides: TGCGCCAGCAGCTTGGAGGACACGGCTGTCTTC.

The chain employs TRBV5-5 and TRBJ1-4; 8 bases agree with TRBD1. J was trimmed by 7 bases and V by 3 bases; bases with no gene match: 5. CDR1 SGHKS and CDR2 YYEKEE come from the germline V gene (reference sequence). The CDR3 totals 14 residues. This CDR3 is CASSSTGGREKLFF. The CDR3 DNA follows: TGTGCCAGCAGCTCAACAGGGGGTCGTGAAAAACTGTTTTTT.

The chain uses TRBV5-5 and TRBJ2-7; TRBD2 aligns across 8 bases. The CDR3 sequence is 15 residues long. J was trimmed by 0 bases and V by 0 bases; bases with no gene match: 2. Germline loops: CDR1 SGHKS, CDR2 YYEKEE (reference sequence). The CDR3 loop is CASSLAGLASYEQYF. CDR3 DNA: TGTGCCAGCAGCTTGGCCGGACTAGCCTCCTACGAGCAGTACTTC.

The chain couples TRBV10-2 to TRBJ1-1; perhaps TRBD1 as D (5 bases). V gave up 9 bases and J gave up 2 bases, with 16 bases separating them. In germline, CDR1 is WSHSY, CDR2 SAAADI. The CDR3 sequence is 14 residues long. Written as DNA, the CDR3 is TGCGCCAGAATCGACGGGGGAACTAACACTGAAGCTTTCTTT. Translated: CARIDGGTNTEAFF.

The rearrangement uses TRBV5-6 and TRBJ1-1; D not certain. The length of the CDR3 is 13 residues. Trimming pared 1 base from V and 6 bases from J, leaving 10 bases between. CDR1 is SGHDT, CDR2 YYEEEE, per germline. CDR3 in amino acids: CASSLLGTAEAFF. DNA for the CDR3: TGTGCCAGCAGCTTGCTAGGAACCGCTGAAGCTTTCTTT.

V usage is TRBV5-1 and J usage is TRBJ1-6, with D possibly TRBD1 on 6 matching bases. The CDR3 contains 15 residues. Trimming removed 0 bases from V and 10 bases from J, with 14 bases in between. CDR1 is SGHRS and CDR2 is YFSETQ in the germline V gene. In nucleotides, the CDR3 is TGCGCCAGCAGCTTGGTTTGGGGGCAAGGGTCACCCCTCCACTTT. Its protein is CASSLVWGQGSPLHF.

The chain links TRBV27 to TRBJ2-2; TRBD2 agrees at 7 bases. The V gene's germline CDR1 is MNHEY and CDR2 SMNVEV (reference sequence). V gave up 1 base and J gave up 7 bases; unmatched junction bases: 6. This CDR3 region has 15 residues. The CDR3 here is CASSLLPGGDGELFF. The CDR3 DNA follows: TGTGCCAGCAGTTTATTACCTGGGGGGGACGGGGAGCTGTTTTTT.

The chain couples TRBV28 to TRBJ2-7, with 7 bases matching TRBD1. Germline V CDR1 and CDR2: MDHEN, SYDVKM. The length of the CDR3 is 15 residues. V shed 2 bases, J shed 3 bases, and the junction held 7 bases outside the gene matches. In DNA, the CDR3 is TGTGCCAGCAGTTTAAGACAGGGCCTTATCTACGAGCAGTACTTC. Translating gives CASSLRQGLIYEQYF. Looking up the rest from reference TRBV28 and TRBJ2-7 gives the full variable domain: DVKVTQSSRYLVKRTGEKVFLECVQDMDHENMFWYRQDPGLGLRLIYFSYDVKMKEKGDIPEGYSVSREKKERFSLILESASTNQTSMYLCASSLRQGLIYEQYFGPGTRLTVT.

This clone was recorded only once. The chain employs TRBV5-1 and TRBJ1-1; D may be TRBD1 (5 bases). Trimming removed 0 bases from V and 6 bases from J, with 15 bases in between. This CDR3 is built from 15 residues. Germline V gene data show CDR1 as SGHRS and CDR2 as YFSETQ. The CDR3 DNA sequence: TGCGCCAGCAGCTTGGTAGGGGATAATTTGGCTGAAGCTTTCTTT. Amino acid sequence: CASSLVGDNLAEAFF.

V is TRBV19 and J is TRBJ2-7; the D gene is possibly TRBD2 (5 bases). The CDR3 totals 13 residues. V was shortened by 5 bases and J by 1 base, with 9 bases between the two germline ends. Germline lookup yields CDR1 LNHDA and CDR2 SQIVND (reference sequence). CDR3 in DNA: TGTGCCAGTAGTCCCCCGGGGTCCTACGAGCAGTACTTC. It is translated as CASSPPGSYEQYF.

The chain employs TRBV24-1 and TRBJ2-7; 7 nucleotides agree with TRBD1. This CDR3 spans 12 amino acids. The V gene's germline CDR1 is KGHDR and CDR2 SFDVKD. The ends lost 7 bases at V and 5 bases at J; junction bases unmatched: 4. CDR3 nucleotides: TGTGCCACCAGCAAGACAGGGCACGAGCAGTACTTC. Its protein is CATSKTGHEQYF.

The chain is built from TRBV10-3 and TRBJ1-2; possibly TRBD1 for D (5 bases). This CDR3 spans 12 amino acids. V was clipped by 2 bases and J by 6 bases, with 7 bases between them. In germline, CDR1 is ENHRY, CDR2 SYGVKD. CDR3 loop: CAISEGANGYTF. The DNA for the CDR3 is TGTGCCATCAGTGAGGGGGCGAATGGCTACACCTTC.

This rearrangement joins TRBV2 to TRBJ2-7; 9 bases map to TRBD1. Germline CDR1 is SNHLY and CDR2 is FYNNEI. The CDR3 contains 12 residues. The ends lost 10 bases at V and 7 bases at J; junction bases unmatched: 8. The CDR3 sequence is CATHRGQGEQYF. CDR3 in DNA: TGTGCCACCCATCGGGGACAGGGTGAGCAGTACTTC. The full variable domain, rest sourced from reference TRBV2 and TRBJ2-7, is EPEVTQTPSHQVTQMGQEVILRCVPISNHLYFYWYRQILGQKVEFLVSFYNNEISEKSEIFDDQFSVERPDGSNFTLKIRSTKLEDSAMYFCATHRGQGEQYFGPGTRLTVT.

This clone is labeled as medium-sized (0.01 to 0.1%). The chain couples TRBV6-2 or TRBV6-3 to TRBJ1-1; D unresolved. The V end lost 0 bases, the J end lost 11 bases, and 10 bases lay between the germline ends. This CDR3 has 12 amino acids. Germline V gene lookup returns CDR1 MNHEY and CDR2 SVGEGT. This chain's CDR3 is CASSYSQWRAFF. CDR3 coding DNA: TGTGCCAGCAGTTACTCGCAATGGAGGGCTTTCTTT.

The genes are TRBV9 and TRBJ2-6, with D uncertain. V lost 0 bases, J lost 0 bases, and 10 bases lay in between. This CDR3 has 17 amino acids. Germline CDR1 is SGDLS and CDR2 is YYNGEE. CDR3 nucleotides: TGTGCCAGCAGCGTAGGACTCATGGACTCTGGGGCCAACGTCCTGACTTTC. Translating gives CASSVGLMDSGANVLTF.

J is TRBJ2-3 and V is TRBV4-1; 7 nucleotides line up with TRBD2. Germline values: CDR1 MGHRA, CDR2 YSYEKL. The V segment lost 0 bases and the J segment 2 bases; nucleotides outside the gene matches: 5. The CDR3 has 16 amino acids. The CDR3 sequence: CASSQDGGLSTDTQYF. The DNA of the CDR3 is TGCGCCAGCAGCCAAGACGGGGGGTTATCCACAGATACGCAGTATTTT.

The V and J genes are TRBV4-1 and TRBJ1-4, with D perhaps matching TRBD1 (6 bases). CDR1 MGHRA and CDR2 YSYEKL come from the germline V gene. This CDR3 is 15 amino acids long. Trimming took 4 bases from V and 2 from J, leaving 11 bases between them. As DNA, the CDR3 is TGCGCCAGCAGCCCTCAGCAGGGGACTAATGAAAAACTGTTTTTT. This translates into CASSPQQGTNEKLFF.

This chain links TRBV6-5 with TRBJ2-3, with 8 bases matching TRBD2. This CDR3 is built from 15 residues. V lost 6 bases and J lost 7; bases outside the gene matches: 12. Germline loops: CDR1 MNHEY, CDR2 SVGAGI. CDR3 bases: TGTGCCAGCAGCCCCGCGGCTAGCGGGCGATATACGCAGTATTTT. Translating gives CASSPAASGRYTQYF.